This TCR beta chain emerged from a study of T cell repertoires in cytomegalovirus infection. TCRdb fed the reads into MiXCR, producing one record per CDR3 protein. The sample has approximately 630,000 distinct CDR3 sequences, 20% to 30% seen once. Source material: CD8+ T cells from PBMCs. The clonotype comes from a human donor in good health (CMV status not recorded). Some clones in this sample may be carry-over from other donors' samples.

CDR3 DNA sequence: TGTGCCAGCAGTGAAGTGGGGGCAGACACTGAAGCTTTCTTT. It is translated as CASSEVGADTEAFF. The genes are TRBV6-1 and TRBJ1-1, with D perhaps matching TRBD1 (6 bases). Trimming took 1 base from V and 3 from J, leaving 9 bases between them. Germline-derived CDR1 and CDR2 are MNHNS and SASEGT. This CDR3 region has 14 residues.